Sequencing of this T cell receptor beta chain was carried out in a study of lymphopenia after photon versus proton radiotherapy. Data came from immunoSEQ multiplex PCR; TCRdb stores just in-frame clones and leaves some out. The data show about 39,000 clones, 80% to 95% seen once. The sample was peripheral blood, taken from a patient treated with photon-based radiotherapy. The TCR sequence derives from a man between 60 and 75 years old with cholangiocarcinoma.

The CDR3 here is CASSEASGVTEAFF. The CDR3 region has the DNA TGTGCCAGCAGTGAAGCTTCAGGGGTCACTGAAGCTTTCTTT. The chain couples TRBV6-1 to TRBJ1-1, with a possible D match to TRBD1 (6 bases). V gave up 0 bases and J gave up 4 bases, with 9 bases separating them. This CDR3 is 14 amino acids long. In germline, CDR1 is MNHNS, CDR2 SASEGT.